Below are 27 T cell receptor beta chains sequenced from a single sample in a study of identical twins. TCRdb re-called the 5' RACE reads with MiXCR, one entry per CDR3 protein. The sample includes around 670,000 distinct CDR3 sequences, less than 7% of them seen just once. The sample comprised naive T cells sorted from blood. These receptors originate from a man aged 18 to 30 in good health.

This clonotype was found many times. The V gene is TRBV20-1, the J gene TRBJ2-7; D uncertain. Germline-derived CDR1 and CDR2 are DFQATT and SNEGSKA (reference sequence). The CDR3 has 11 amino acids. V was pared by 5 bases and J by 2 bases, with 7 bases between. The CDR3: CSAPNPYEQYF. CDR3 nucleotide sequence: TGCAGTGCTCCAAACCCCTACGAGCAGTACTTC.

The J gene is TRBJ2-3, the V gene TRBV5-6; 7 positions match TRBD2. Germline CDR1 reads SGHDT; CDR2 reads YYEEEE. The V gene end was trimmed by 3 bases and the J gene end by 3 bases; junction bases not matched to a gene: 7. There are 15 residues in the CDR3. CDR3 sequence (DNA): TGTGCCAGCAGCTCTCCTGGGCGGGAGACAGATACGCAGTATTTT. Translation: CASSSPGRETDTQYF.

This clonotype was observed a few times. The gene calls are TRBV5-1 and TRBJ2-3; TRBD2 matches 9 bases. Germline assignment: CDR1 SGHRS and CDR2 YFSETQ. The CDR3 has 15 residues. J was trimmed by 1 base and V by 4 bases; bases with no gene match: 4. The CDR3 DNA is TGCGCCAGCAGCCAAAGGACTAGCGGCACAGATACGCAGTATTTT. Its translation is CASSQRTSGTDTQYF.

This clonotype was counted many times. This sequence joins TRBV6-5 and TRBJ2-1, with D perhaps matching TRBD2 (5 bases). With 2 bases removed from V and 2 bases from J, the gap between germline ends came to 13 bases. The CDR3 spans 16 residues. Germline V gene sequence: CDR1 MNHEY, CDR2 SVGAGI. The CDR3 region is CASSYRSSSPYNEQFF. The CDR3 DNA sequence: TGTGCCAGCAGTTACCGGTCTAGCTCTCCCTACAATGAGCAGTTCTTC.

This clonotype was seen a few times. The genes are TRBV30 and TRBJ2-5; TRBD2 agrees at 8 bases. Losses at the gene ends were 8 bases for V and 4 bases for J; bases not matched to a gene: 9. The CDR3 consists of 13 residues. Looked up from germline, CDR1 is GTSNPN and CDR2 is SVGIG (reference sequence). CDR3 bases: TGTGCCCTCGCGGGAGGTAATCGAGAGACCCAGTACTTC. Residues: CALAGGNRETQYF.

The CDR3 protein is CATSRTGPPTDTQYF. CDR3 in DNA: TGTGCCACCAGCAGGACGGGGCCCCCCACAGATACGCAGTATTTT. The gene calls are TRBV15 and TRBJ2-3; TRBD1 or TRBD2 may be the D gene (5 bases each). With 3 bases removed from V and 2 bases from J, the gap between germline ends came to 12 bases. CDR3 size: 15 residues. Germline V CDR1 and CDR2: LNHNV, YYDKDF (reference sequence).

This clonotype showed up just a few times. The chain couples TRBV15 to TRBJ2-3; the match to TRBD2 covers 7 bases. This CDR3 is built from 16 residues. V dropped 5 bases and J dropped 0; count of bases not matched to a gene: 8. Germline V gives CDR1 LNHNV, CDR2 YYDKDF (reference sequence). The CDR3, as DNA: TGTGCCACCAGCGGTCGGCTAGCGGCTAGCACAGATACGCAGTATTTT. This gives the protein CATSGRLAASTDTQYF.

The chain links TRBV4-1 to TRBJ2-1; 14 nucleotides agree with TRBD2. J lost 8 bases, V lost 4 bases, and 10 bases had no gene match. The CDR3 runs to 17 residues. The V gene's germline CDR1 is MGHRA and CDR2 YSYEKL. This CDR3 reads CASSLLGLAGETYEQFF. The CDR3 DNA reads as TGCGCCAGCAGCCTCCTGGGACTAGCGGGGGAAACTTATGAGCAGTTCTTC.

The genes are TRBV6-1 and TRBJ2-1; the match to TRBD1 covers 7 bases. CDR1 and CDR2 from the germline V gene are MNHNS and SASEGT. Trimming cost V 6 bases and J 0 bases; bases outside gene matches: 11. The CDR3 runs 17 residues. This CDR3 reads CASSQGTEISSYNEQFF. The CDR3, as DNA: TGTGCCAGCAGCCAAGGGACAGAGATTAGCTCCTACAATGAGCAGTTCTTC.

This clonotype was counted many times. The chain employs TRBV29-1 and TRBJ2-1; 9 nucleotides align to TRBD2. The germline V gene encodes CDR1 SQVTM and CDR2 ANQGSEA. V gave up 6 bases and J gave up 10 bases; unmatched junction bases: 13. CDR3 length: 14 residues. CDR3 bases: TGCAGCGTGGGGGGACTAGCTATATTGGAGGAGCAGTTCTTC. Its translation is CSVGGLAILEEQFF.

This clonotype was found a few times. The chain joins TRBV4-1 to TRBJ2-7; D is undetermined. Germline V gene sequence: CDR1 MGHRA, CDR2 YSYEKL. The CDR3 loop spans 13 amino acids. With 0 bases removed from V and 3 bases from J, the gap between germline ends came to 6 bases. The CDR3 sequence is CASSQDNYYEQYV. Here the CDR3 DNA reads TGCGCCAGCAGCCAAGATAACTACTACGAGCAGTACGTC.

The CDR3 DNA reads TGTGCCAGCAGCCCTAGGTATGGGGACAATGAGCAGTTCTTC. Translated: CASSPRYGDNEQFF. This chain links TRBV7-9 with TRBJ2-1, with no clear D. CDR3 length equals 14 residues. Germline CDR1 is SEHNR and CDR2 is FQNEAQ (reference sequence). V was pared by 5 bases and J by 5 bases, with 13 bases between.

The table lists this clonotype with many counts. V is TRBV2 and J is TRBJ2-1; D unresolved. The germline V gene encodes CDR1 SNHLY and CDR2 FYNNEI. The CDR3 is 12 amino acids. The V and J ends lost 6 bases and 5 bases respectively, with 8 bases between them. CDR3 residues: CASRGRNNEQFF. The CDR3 DNA follows: TGTGCCAGCAGGGGCCGAAACAATGAGCAGTTCTTC.

This clonotype showed up just a few times. V gene TRBV4-3 combines with J gene TRBJ2-7; 7 bases are shared with TRBD2. J lost 5 bases, V lost 0 bases, and 13 bases had no gene match. CDR1 is LGHNA and CDR2 is YSLEER in the germline V gene. The length of the CDR3 is 17 residues. CDR3 sequence: CASSQDGAGAGANEQYF. CDR3 DNA: TGCGCCAGCAGCCAAGATGGGGCGGGAGCTGGGGCTAACGAGCAGTACTTC.

The chain uses TRBV3-1 and TRBJ2-3; D is perhaps TRBD1 or TRBD2 (6 bases each). Germline CDR1 LGHDT, CDR2 YNNKEL (reference sequence). The CDR3 totals 18 residues. V lost 1 base, J lost 4 bases, and 21 bases lay in between. The CDR3 nucleotides are TGTGCCAGCAGCCAAGTTAGTGTGGGGGGTCAGGGGCCAGATACGCAGTATTTT. It specifies CASSQVSVGGQGPDTQYF.

This clonotype was picked up many times. In DNA form, the CDR3 reads TGTGCCAGCAGCCATTTAATCCGGGACATAAGCTCTGGAAACACCATATATTTT. Translated: CASSHLIRDISSGNTIYF. The chain recombines TRBV4-2 with TRBJ1-3, with TRBD1 as a possible D gene (6 bases). Germline loops: CDR1 LGHNA, CDR2 YNFKEQ. This CDR3 is built from 18 residues. Between the trimmed V and J ends, which lost 3 bases and 0 bases, there was a span of 18 bases.

This clonotype was counted at least ten times. The chain couples TRBV5-1 to TRBJ1-1; D may be TRBD1 (5 bases). The V gene's germline CDR1 is SGHRS and CDR2 YFSETQ. V lost 4 bases and J lost 4, with 14 bases in between. There are 14 residues in the CDR3. The CDR3 loop reads CASSGSGKGTEAFF. The CDR3 coding sequence is TGCGCCAGCAGCGGGTCAGGGAAAGGCACTGAAGCTTTCTTT. The variable domain in full, with the rest retrieved from reference TRBV5-1 and TRBJ1-1, is KAGVTQTPRYLIKTRGQQVTLSCSPISGHRSVSWYQQTPGQGLQFLFEYFSETQRNKGNFPGRFSGRQFSNSRSEMNVSTLELGDSALYLCASSGSGKGTEAFFGQGTRLTVV.

This clonotype was picked up a small number of times. The chain links TRBV14 to TRBJ2-4, with no clear D. The V gene's germline CDR1 is SGHDN and CDR2 FVKESK. Trimming removed 0 bases from V and 12 bases from J, with 9 bases in between. The CDR3 totals 12 residues. This chain's CDR3 is CASSQDKARQYF. As DNA, the CDR3 is TGTGCCAGCAGCCAAGATAAGGCCCGTCAGTACTTC.

This clonotype has ten or more counts. This chain joins TRBV12-3 or TRBV12-4 and TRBJ2-1; no firm D call. V gave up 1 base and J gave up 7 bases, with 8 bases separating them. This CDR3 is 13 amino acids long. CDR3 region: CASSLDFRNEQFF. CDR3 DNA sequence: TGTGCCAGCAGTTTAGATTTCCGGAATGAGCAGTTCTTC.

The CDR3 DNA sequence: TGTGCCAGCAGCCGTAAGCGAGTGGGGCCTGAAGCTTTCTTT. Translated: CASSRKRVGPEAFF. The V and J genes are TRBV7-9 and TRBJ1-1, with a possible D match to TRBD1 (5 bases). The CDR3 is 14 residues long. The V gene lost 5 bases and the J gene lost 6 bases, with 16 bases spanning the gap. Germline-derived CDR1 and CDR2 are SEHNR and FQNEAQ (reference sequence).

This clonotype was seen many times. The chain couples TRBV6-5 to TRBJ2-2, with 7 bases matching TRBD1. Unmatched junction bases numbered 3, after V lost 1 base and J lost 4 bases. The CDR3 has 15 residues. CDR1 is MNHEY, CDR2 SVGAGI, per germline. The DNA of the CDR3 is TGTGCCAGCAGTTACTGGGGACAGTCCACCGGGGAGCTGTTTTTT. This translates into CASSYWGQSTGELFF.

The J gene is TRBJ1-2, the V gene TRBV28; 9 bases fit TRBD1. Germline V lookup: CDR1 MDHEN, CDR2 SYDVKM. The CDR3 extends over 17 amino acids. V trimming: 8 bases; J trimming: 6 bases; junction bases outside the gene matches: 19. CDR3: CASGFPGDRDLTNGYTF. As DNA, the CDR3 is TGTGCCAGCGGGTTTCCTGGGGACAGGGACTTAACTAATGGCTACACCTTC.

This clonotype has more than one count but fewer than ten. V is TRBV11-3 and J is TRBJ2-2, with D perhaps being TRBD1 or TRBD2 (5 bases each). Germline CDR1 and CDR2: SGHNT and YENEEA. This CDR3 contains 16 residues. V was clipped by 5 bases and J by 1 base, with 14 bases between them. CDR3 bases: TGTGCCAGCAGCCCCTGGGAGCAGGGGAACACCGGGGAGCTGTTTTTT. It codes for CASSPWEQGNTGELFF.

This clonotype was counted many times. The CDR3: CASTSGRNTDTQYF. The CDR3 DNA reads TGCGCCAGCACCTCCGGACGGAACACAGATACGCAGTATTTT. This chain connects TRBV5-1 to TRBJ2-3; no reliable D call. V was clipped by 6 bases and J by 2 bases, with 13 bases between them. CDR3 length equals 14 residues. CDR1 is SGHRS, CDR2 YFSETQ, per germline.

In its sample, this clonotype was seen many times. The chain has TRBV7-2 and TRBJ2-1; D remains ambiguous. This CDR3 has 12 residues. Trimming pared 5 bases from V and 10 bases from J, leaving 12 bases between. In germline, CDR1 is SGHTA, CDR2 FQGNSA. Here the CDR3 reads CASSRSRREQFF. CDR3 sequence (DNA): TGTGCCAGCAGCCGAAGTAGGAGAGAGCAGTTCTTC.

This clonotype was counted a few times. The chain couples TRBV4-3 to TRBJ2-1, with no clear D. The CDR3 sequence is 14 residues long. The V end lost 1 base, the J end lost 6 bases, and 10 bases lay between the germline ends. The germline CDR1 and CDR2 sequences are LGHNA and YSLEER. The CDR3 reads CASSQGLGINEQFF. The CDR3 DNA is TGCGCCAGCAGCCAAGGTCTGGGCATCAATGAGCAGTTCTTC.

This clonotype was seen ten or more times. CDR3 amino acids: CASIENLQETQYF. As DNA, the CDR3 is TGTGCCAGCATCGAGAACCTGCAAGAGACCCAGTACTTC. The V and J genes are TRBV12-3 or TRBV12-4 and TRBJ2-5; D is ambiguous. The V and J ends lost 7 bases and 2 bases respectively, with 11 bases between them. The CDR3 totals 13 residues.